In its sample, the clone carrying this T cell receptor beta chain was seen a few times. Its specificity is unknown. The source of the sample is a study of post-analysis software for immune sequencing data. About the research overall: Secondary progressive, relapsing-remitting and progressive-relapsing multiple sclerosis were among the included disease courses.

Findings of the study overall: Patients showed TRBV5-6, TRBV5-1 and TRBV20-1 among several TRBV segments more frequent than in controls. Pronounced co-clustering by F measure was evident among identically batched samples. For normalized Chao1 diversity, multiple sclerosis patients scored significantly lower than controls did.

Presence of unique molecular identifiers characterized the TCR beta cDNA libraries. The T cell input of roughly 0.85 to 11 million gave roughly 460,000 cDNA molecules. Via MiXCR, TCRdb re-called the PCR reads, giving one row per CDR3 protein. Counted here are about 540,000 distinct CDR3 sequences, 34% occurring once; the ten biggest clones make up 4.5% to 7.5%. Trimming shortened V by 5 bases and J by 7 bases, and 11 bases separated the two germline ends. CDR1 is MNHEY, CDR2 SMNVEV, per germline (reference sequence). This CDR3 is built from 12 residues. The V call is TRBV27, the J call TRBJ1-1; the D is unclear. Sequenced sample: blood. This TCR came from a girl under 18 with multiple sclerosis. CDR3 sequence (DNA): TGTGCCAGCAGTCCCGGACCCGGTGAAGCTTTCTTT. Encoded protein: CASSPGPGEAFF.